Listed below are T cell receptor beta chains from one sample, sequenced in a study of OX40 agonist ivuxolimab in advanced cancers. Profiled with immunoSEQ multiplex PCR; TCRdb holds only in-frame clones, not every one. The sample holds under 45,000 clones, about 80% seen once. This sample comprised CD4+ or CD8+ T cells sorted from blood, obtained in a trial of the OX40 agonist ivuxolimab. The receptors come from an adult with an advanced solid tumor such as melanoma, head and neck, liver or kidney cancer. Both conserved end residues are part of each CDR3. D genes are given only for firm matches. Only some rows state a clone size, as once, few, many or a class for expanded clones.

J gene: TRBJ2-1; D gene: NA; V gene: TRBV7-3; clone size: NA; CDR3 DNA: TGTGCCAGCAGCTCATTAGCGGCCCCGGTTCTTAATGAGCAGTTCTTC; CDR3 protein: CASSSLAAPVLNEQFF
J gene: TRBJ2-5; D gene: NA; V gene: TRBV2; clone size: NA; CDR3 DNA: TGTGCCAGCAGCCGGTGGGGCGGCGGAAAAGAGACCCAGTACTTC; CDR3 protein: CASSRWGGGKETQYF
J gene: TRBJ2-2; D gene: TRBD1; V gene: TRBV19; clone size: few; CDR3 DNA: TGTGCCAGTAAGGGACAGGGCGTCACCGGGGAGCTGTTTTTT; CDR3 protein: CASKGQGVTGELFF
J gene: TRBJ1-2; D gene: NA; V gene: TRBV5-4; clone size: NA; CDR3 DNA: TGTGCCAGCAGTTCCCCCGGGACACCCTATGGCTACACCTTC; CDR3 protein: CASSSPGTPYGYTF
J gene: TRBJ1-5; D gene: NA; V gene: TRBV7-2; clone size: NA; CDR3 DNA: TGTGCCAGCAGCCTCCATGGGGGTAATCAGCCCCAGCATTTT; CDR3 protein: CASSLHGGNQPQHF
J gene: TRBJ2-2; D gene: NA; V gene: TRBV6-1; clone size: NA; CDR3 DNA: TGTGCCAGCACCCGATCCAGGGTAGGCACCGGGGAGCTGTTTTTT; CDR3 protein: CASTRSRVGTGELFF
J gene: TRBJ2-6; D gene: NA; V gene: TRBV2; clone size: NA; CDR3 DNA: TGTGCCAGCAGTGAGAGGGGCTCTGGGGCCAACGTCCTGACTTTC; CDR3 protein: CASSERGSGANVLTF
J gene: TRBJ2-1; D gene: NA; V gene: TRBV19; clone size: few; CDR3 DNA: TGTGCCAGTACCCGGACTATCCGCGCGAGCTCCTACAATGAGCAGTTCTTC; CDR3 protein: CASTRTIRASSYNEQFF
J gene: TRBJ2-5; D gene: NA; V gene: TRBV7-9; clone size: NA; CDR3 DNA: TGTGCCAGCAGCTTAGCGCAGACCCCAGGGCTAGAGACCCAGTACTTC; CDR3 protein: CASSLAQTPGLETQYF
J gene: TRBJ2-7; D gene: NA; V gene: TRBV15; clone size: NA; CDR3 DNA: TGTGCCACCAGCAGAGATTTGGCCTATGAGCAGTACTTC; CDR3 protein: CATSRDLAYEQYF
J gene: TRBJ1-6; D gene: NA; V gene: TRBV15; clone size: NA; CDR3 DNA: TGTGCCACCAGCGGAGGGGTTGGGGATAATTCACCCCTCCACTTT; CDR3 protein: CATSGGVGDNSPLHF
J gene: TRBJ1-1; D gene: NA; V gene: TRBV30; clone size: NA; CDR3 DNA: TGTGCCTGGAGACAGGGTAGGACTGAAGCTTTCTTT; CDR3 protein: CAWRQGRTEAFF
J gene: TRBJ2-5; D gene: NA; V gene: TRBV30; clone size: NA; CDR3 DNA: TGTGCCGGAGGCGCAGGGAGGCAAGAGACCCAGTACTTC; CDR3 protein: CAGGAGRQETQYF
J gene: TRBJ1-3; D gene: NA; V gene: TRBV30; clone size: NA; CDR3 DNA: TGTGCCTGGAGTGTATATGGGGTTGGAAACACCATATATTTT; CDR3 protein: CAWSVYGVGNTIYF
J gene: TRBJ2-2; D gene: NA; V gene: TRBV29-1; clone size: NA; CDR3 DNA: TGCAGCGTTAAAACCGGCACCGGGGAGCTGTTTTTT; CDR3 protein: CSVKTGTGELFF
J gene: TRBJ1-2; D gene: TRBD1; V gene: TRBV6-5; clone size: medium-sized; CDR3 DNA: TGTGCCAGCAGTTACGTGAGGACAGGGGGGGGCTATGGCTACACCTTC; CDR3 protein: CASSYVRTGGGYGYTF
J gene: TRBJ2-2; D gene: TRBD1; V gene: TRBV9; clone size: NA; CDR3 DNA: TGTGCCAGCAGCCCCCGGACAGGGGGAAAAACCGGGGAGCTGTTTTTT; CDR3 protein: CASSPRTGGKTGELFF
J gene: TRBJ2-7; D gene: TRBD2; V gene: TRBV28; clone size: NA; CDR3 DNA: TGTGCCAGCAGTACATACCCGGGACTAGCGGACTACGAGCAGTACTTC; CDR3 protein: CASSTYPGLADYEQYF
J gene: TRBJ2-2; D gene: TRBD2; V gene: TRBV11-2; clone size: few; CDR3 DNA: TGTGCCAGCAGCTTATTAGCGGGAGGGCCCGGGGAGCTGTTTTTT; CDR3 protein: CASSLLAGGPGELFF
J gene: TRBJ2-2; D gene: NA; V gene: TRBV5-4; clone size: NA; CDR3 DNA: TGTGCCAGCAGCTCGCAGGGGGGTACCGGGGAGCTGTTTTTT; CDR3 protein: CASSSQGGTGELFF
J gene: TRBJ2-5; D gene: NA; V gene: TRBV5-1; clone size: NA; CDR3 DNA: TGCGCCAGCAGCTTGTTGGGGCGGCAAGAGACCCAGTACTTC; CDR3 protein: CASSLLGRQETQYF
J gene: TRBJ2-1; D gene: TRBD2; V gene: TRBV6-1; clone size: NA; CDR3 DNA: TGTGCCAGCAGTGTGAGCGGGGACTACAATGAGCAGTTCTTC; CDR3 protein: CASSVSGDYNEQFF
J gene: TRBJ1-2; D gene: NA; V gene: TRBV30; clone size: NA; CDR3 DNA: TGTGCCTGGGACGAGGACCCCTATGGCTACACCTTC; CDR3 protein: CAWDEDPYGYTF
J gene: TRBJ1-2; D gene: NA; V gene: TRBV2; clone size: NA; CDR3 DNA: TGTGCCAGCAGTGGATGGGGGGGAGGGTCTAACTATGGCTACACCTTC; CDR3 protein: CASSGWGGGSNYGYTF
J gene: TRBJ2-5; D gene: TRBD2; V gene: TRBV7-6; clone size: NA; CDR3 DNA: TGTGCCAGCAGCCAACCTCCGACTGGGGAGGGGACCCAGTACTTC; CDR3 protein: CASSQPPTGEGTQYF
J gene: TRBJ2-2; D gene: TRBD2; V gene: TRBV27; clone size: few; CDR3 DNA: TGTGCCAGCAGTTTCGGGGGGTCAAACACCGGGGAGCTGTTTTTT; CDR3 protein: CASSFGGSNTGELFF
J gene: TRBJ1-2; D gene: TRBD1; V gene: TRBV19; clone size: once; CDR3 DNA: TGTGCCAGTAAGGGGGCAGGAGGCTACACCTTC; CDR3 protein: CASKGAGGYTF
J gene: TRBJ2-3; D gene: NA; V gene: TRBV7-3; clone size: once; CDR3 DNA: TGTGCCAGCAGCTTAAACGGGGATACGCAGTATTTT; CDR3 protein: CASSLNGDTQYF
J gene: TRBJ2-1; D gene: TRBD1; V gene: TRBV27; clone size: NA; CDR3 DNA: TGTGCCAGCAAGATGTGGGACAGGGGGCTGGATGAGCAGTTCTTC; CDR3 protein: CASKMWDRGLDEQFF
J gene: TRBJ2-2; D gene: TRBD2; V gene: TRBV4-1; clone size: NA; CDR3 DNA: TGCGCCAGCAGCAAGTCCCCCGGGGCTAGCGGGGCCGGGGAGCTGTTTTTT; CDR3 protein: CASSKSPGASGAGELFF
J gene: TRBJ1-5; D gene: TRBD1; V gene: TRBV6-5; clone size: NA; CDR3 DNA: TGTGCCAGCAGTTCAACTCAGGGGGCAGGGCAGCCCCAGCATTTT; CDR3 protein: CASSSTQGAGQPQHF
J gene: TRBJ2-3; D gene: NA; V gene: TRBV9; clone size: medium-sized; CDR3 DNA: TGTGCCAGCAGCGTAGGTGGGAGCACAGATACGCAGTATTTT; CDR3 protein: CASSVGGSTDTQYF
J gene: TRBJ1-4; D gene: NA; V gene: TRBV11-2; clone size: NA; CDR3 DNA: TGTGCCAGCAGCTTCAACACCGGTGTAAGAAAACTGTTTTTT; CDR3 protein: CASSFNTGVRKLFF